These 2 T cell receptor beta chains share one sample of origin, sequenced in a study of PD-1 blockade in classical Hodgkin lymphoma. Time point described: newly diagnosed, previously untreated cHL patient sample. Negative selection with magnetic separation was used to purify CD4+ T cells from thawed PBMCs. Sequenced by immunoSEQ multiplex PCR; TCRdb stores in-frame clones only, minus some. The sample contains more than 30,000 clones, approximately 90% of which appear only once. Sequencing used CD4+ T cells from blood. The receptors were gathered from a human donor with classical Hodgkin lymphoma.

The J gene is TRBJ1-5, the V gene TRBV7-7; D unclear. V shed 0 bases and J shed 3 bases, with 3 bases lying between them. CDR1 is SSHAT and CDR2 is FNYEAQ in the germline V gene (reference sequence). This CDR3 is 13 amino acids long. The CDR3 DNA is TGTGCCAGCAGCTTAGCGGCCAATCAGCCCCAGCATTTT. This codes for CASSLAANQPQHF.

Written as DNA, the CDR3 is TGCGCCAGCAGTGAGTCACATGCTACAGGGAAATATCAGCCCCAGCATTTT. Its protein product is CASSESHATGKYQPQHF. This chain links TRBV10-2 with TRBJ1-5; D possibly corresponds to TRBD1 (6 bases). Trimming removed 0 bases at V and 5 bases at J, with 17 bases between. The CDR3 extends over 17 amino acids. From germline, CDR1 is WSHSY and CDR2 SAAADI.